This TCR beta chain was recovered during a study of spatial heterogeneity in lung cancer. Every individual TCR cDNA molecule carried its own unique molecular identifier, which allowed correction of PCR and sequencing errors. TCRdb processed the 5' RACE reads anew with MiXCR; each CDR3 protein has one entry. The sample has under 100,000 distinct CDR3 sequences, roughly 9.5% seen once. Specified time point: sample taken at primary tumor resection. The authors sequenced whole RNA from tumor, nontumor lung or frozen PBMC without sorting. The approximately 78 donors had untreated early-stage non-small cell lung cancer. The ends lost 1 base at V and 4 bases at J; junction bases unmatched: 8. This CDR3 is built from 16 residues. From germline, CDR1 is SEHNR and CDR2 FQNEAQ (reference sequence). This clonotype was recorded at least ten times.

This receptor was taken from a male donor with early-stage non-small cell lung cancer. The V and J genes are TRBV7-9 and TRBJ2-5, with 8 bases matching TRBD2. The starting material was PBMCs, obtained at surgery. This CDR3 reads CASSLGQRGTRETQYF. DNA for the CDR3: TGTGCCAGCAGCTTAGGACAGCGGGGGACCAGAGAGACCCAGTACTTC.